This T cell receptor beta chain was sequenced for a study of early T cells in non-severe SARS-CoV-2 infection. This clonotype came up many times. From the 5' RACE reads, TCRdb called clonotypes with MiXCR, one entry per CDR3 protein. Among roughly 28,000 distinct CDR3 sequences, about 4.8% were seen once, and the ten largest hold 5.6%. The V gene's germline CDR1 is SGHVS and CDR2 FQNEAQ. This CDR3 comprises 15 residues. V was shortened by 1 base and J by 0 bases, with 7 bases between the two germline ends. The chain employs TRBV7-8 and TRBJ1-3; D call uncertain. The sequence derives from an adult who was a healthcare worker with PCR-confirmed SARS-CoV-2 infection or an uninfected control (not recorded which). Sample: whole blood. CDR3 in amino acids: CASSLGTPSGNTIYF. CDR3 bases: TGTGCCAGCAGCTTAGGAACTCCCTCTGGAAACACCATATATTTT. Full variable domain (remainder filled in from reference TRBV7-8 and TRBJ1-3): GAGVSQSPRYKVAKRGQDVALRCDPISGHVSLFWYQQALGQGPEFLTYFQNEAQLDKSGLPSDRFFAERPEGSVSTLKIQRTQQEDSAVYLCASSLGTPSGNTIYFGEGSWLTVV.